This TCR beta chain was captured by sequencing in a study of OX40 agonist ivuxolimab in advanced cancers. At the level of the study: The dose-escalation cohort was roughly 83% male, with a mean age of 60 years, ranging about 23 to 90.

Using immunoSEQ multiplex PCR, the repertoire was profiled, and TCRdb retains in-frame clones only, with some absent. The data show around 36,000 clones, roughly 80% seen once. CDR3 length: 17 amino acids. Trimming shortened V by 0 bases and J by 1 base, and 13 bases separated the two germline ends. In germline, CDR1 is MGHRA, CDR2 YSYEKL. This clone appeared a single time. The sequencing used CD4+ or CD8+ T cells sorted from blood, collected in a trial of the OX40 agonist ivuxolimab. This receptor was taken from an adult with an advanced solid tumor such as melanoma, head and neck, liver or kidney cancer. V and J are TRBV4-1 and TRBJ2-4, with D perhaps being TRBD1 or TRBD2 (5 bases each). CDR3 sequence reads: CASSQDFGGVAKNIQYF. For the CDR3, the DNA is TGCGCCAGCAGCCAAGATTTTGGGGGAGTGGCCAAAAACATTCAGTACTTC.